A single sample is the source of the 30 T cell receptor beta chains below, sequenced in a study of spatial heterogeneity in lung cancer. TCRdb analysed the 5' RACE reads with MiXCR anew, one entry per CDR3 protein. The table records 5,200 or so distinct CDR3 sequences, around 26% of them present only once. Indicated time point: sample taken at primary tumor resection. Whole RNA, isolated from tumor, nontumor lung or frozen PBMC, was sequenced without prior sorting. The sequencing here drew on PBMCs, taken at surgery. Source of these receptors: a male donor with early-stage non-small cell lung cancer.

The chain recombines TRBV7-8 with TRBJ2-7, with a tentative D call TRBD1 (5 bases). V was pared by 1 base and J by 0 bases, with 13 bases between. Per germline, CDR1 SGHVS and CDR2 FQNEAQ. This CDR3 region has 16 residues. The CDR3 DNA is TGTGCCAGCAGCTTAGAGGGCAGGGCCTACTCCTACGAGCAGTACTTC. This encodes CASSLEGRAYSYEQYF.

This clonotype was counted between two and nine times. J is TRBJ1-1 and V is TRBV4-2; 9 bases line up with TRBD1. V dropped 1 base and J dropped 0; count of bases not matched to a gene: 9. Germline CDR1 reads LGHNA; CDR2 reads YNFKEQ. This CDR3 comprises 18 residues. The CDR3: CASSQGGGQGLLNTEAFF. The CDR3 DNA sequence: TGTGCCAGCAGCCAAGGGGGGGGACAGGGCCTCTTGAACACTGAAGCTTTCTTT.

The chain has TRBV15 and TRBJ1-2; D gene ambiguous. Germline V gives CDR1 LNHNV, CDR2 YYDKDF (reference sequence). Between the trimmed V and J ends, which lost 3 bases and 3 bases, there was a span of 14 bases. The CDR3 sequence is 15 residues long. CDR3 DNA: TGTGCCACCAGCAGGGCCCCTCGGACCCACTATGGCTACACCTTC. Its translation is CATSRAPRTHYGYTF.

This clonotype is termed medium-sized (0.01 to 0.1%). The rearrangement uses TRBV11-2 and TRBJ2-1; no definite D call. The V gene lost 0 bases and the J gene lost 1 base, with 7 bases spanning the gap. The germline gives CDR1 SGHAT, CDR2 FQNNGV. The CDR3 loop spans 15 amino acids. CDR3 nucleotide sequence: TGTGCCAGCAGCTTAGAAATGGCGTCCTACAATGAGCAGTTCTTC. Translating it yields CASSLEMASYNEQFF.

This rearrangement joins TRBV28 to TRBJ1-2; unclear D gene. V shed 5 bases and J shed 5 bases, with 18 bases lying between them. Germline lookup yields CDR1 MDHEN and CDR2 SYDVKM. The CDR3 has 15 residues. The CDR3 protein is CASSQGGNVGYGYTF. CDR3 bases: TGTGCCAGCAGTCAAGGAGGGAATGTGGGGTATGGCTACACCTTC.

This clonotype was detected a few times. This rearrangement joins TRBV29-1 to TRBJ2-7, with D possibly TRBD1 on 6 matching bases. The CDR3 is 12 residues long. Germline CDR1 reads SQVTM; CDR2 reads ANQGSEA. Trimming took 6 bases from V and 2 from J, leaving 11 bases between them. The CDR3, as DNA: TGCAGCGTCGGGACACCCGCCTACGAGCAGTACTTC. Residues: CSVGTPAYEQYF.

CDR3 sequence: CASSFGTSSQYNEQFF. In DNA, the CDR3 is TGTGCCAGCAGCTTCGGGACTAGCAGTCAGTACAATGAGCAGTTCTTC. This chain connects TRBV5-4 to TRBJ2-1; 9 bases align to TRBD2. This CDR3 comprises 16 residues. Germline V gene sequence: CDR1 SGHNT, CDR2 YYREEE (reference sequence). With V trimmed by 2 bases and J by 4 bases, 7 bases remained unmatched. Drawing the rest from reference TRBV5-4 and TRBJ2-1, the complete variable domain is ETGVTQSPTHLIKTRGQQVTLRCSSQSGHNTVSWYQQALGQGPQFIFQYYREEENGRGNFPPRFSGLQFPNYSSELNVNALELDDSALYLCASSFGTSSQYNEQFFGPGTRLTVL.

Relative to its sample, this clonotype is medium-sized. Here the CDR3 reads CASSSGQSRETQYF. CDR3 bases: TGTGCCAGCTCATCCGGACAGAGTCGGGAGACCCAGTACTTC. This rearrangement joins TRBV18 to TRBJ2-5; a possible D gene is TRBD1 (6 bases). The length of the CDR3 is 14 residues. The germline gives CDR1 KGHSH, CDR2 LQKENI. V lost 5 bases and J lost 5, with 15 bases in between.

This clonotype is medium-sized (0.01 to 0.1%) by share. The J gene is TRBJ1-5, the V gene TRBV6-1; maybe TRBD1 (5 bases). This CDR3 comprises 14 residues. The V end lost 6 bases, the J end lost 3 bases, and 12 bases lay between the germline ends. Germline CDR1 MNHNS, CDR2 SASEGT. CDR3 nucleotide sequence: TGTGCCAGCAGCCACGGAGGGGACAATCAGCCCCAGCATTTT. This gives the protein CASSHGGDNQPQHF.

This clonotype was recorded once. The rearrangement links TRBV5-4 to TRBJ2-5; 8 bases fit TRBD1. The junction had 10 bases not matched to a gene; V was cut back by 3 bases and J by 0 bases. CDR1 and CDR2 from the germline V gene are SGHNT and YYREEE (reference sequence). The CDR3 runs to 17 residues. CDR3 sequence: CASSSIGTGPYQETQYF. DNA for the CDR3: TGTGCCAGCAGCTCAATCGGGACAGGACCTTACCAAGAGACCCAGTACTTC.

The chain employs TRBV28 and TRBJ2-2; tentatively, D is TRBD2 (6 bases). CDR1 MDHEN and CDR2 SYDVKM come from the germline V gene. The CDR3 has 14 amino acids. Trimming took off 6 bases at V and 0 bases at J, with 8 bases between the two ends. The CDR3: CASRGGTNTGELFF. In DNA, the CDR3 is TGTGCCAGCAGGGGCGGGACGAACACCGGGGAGCTGTTTTTT.

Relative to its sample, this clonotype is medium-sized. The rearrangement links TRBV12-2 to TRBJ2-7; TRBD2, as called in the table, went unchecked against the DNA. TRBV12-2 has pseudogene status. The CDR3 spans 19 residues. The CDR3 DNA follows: TGTGCAAGTCGCAAAAGGGGGCCCCAGGGACTAGCGGGAGCCTACGAGCAGTACTTC. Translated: CASRKRGPQGLAGAYEQYF.

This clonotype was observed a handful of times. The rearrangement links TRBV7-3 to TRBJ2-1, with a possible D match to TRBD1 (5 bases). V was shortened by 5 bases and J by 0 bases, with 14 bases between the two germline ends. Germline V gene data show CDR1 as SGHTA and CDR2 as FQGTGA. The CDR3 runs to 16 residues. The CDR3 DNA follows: TGTGCCAGCAGCCTTACAGGCAAGCTCTCCTACAATGAGCAGTTCTTC. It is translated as CASSLTGKLSYNEQFF.

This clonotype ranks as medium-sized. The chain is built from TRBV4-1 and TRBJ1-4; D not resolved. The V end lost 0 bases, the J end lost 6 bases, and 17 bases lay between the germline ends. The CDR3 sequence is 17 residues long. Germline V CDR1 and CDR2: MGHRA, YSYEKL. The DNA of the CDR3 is TGCGCCAGCAGCCAAGATCAAAGGCAGGTTAATGATGAAAAACTGTTTTTT. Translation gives CASSQDQRQVNDEKLFF.

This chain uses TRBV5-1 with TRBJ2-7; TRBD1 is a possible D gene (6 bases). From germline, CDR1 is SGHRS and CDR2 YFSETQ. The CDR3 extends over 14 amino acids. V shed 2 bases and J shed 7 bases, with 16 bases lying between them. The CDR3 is CASSFGTSGWEQYF. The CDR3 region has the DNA TGCGCCAGCAGCTTCGGGACATCCGGCTGGGAGCAGTACTTC.

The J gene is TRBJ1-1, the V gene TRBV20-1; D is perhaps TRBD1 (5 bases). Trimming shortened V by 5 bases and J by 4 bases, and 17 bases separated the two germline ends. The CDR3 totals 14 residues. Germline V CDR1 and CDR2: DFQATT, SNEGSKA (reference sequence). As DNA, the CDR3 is TGCAGTGCTGGGGGGGGACTTTTGGCCACTGAAGCTTTCTTT. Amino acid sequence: CSAGGGLLATEAFF.

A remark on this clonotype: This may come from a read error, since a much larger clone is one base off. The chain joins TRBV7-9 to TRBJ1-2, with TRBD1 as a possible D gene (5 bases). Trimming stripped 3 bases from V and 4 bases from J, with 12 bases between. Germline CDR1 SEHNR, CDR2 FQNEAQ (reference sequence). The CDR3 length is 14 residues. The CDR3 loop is CASSFIPDSYGYTF. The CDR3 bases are TGTGCCAGCAGCTTCATTCCAGACAGCTATGGCTACACCTTC. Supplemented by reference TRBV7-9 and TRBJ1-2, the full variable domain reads DTGVSQNPRHKITKRGQNVTFRCDPISEHNRLYWYRQTLGQGPEFLTYFQNEAQLEKSRLLSDRFSAERPKGSFSTLEIQRTEQGDSAMYLCASSFIPDSYGYTFGSGTRLTVV.

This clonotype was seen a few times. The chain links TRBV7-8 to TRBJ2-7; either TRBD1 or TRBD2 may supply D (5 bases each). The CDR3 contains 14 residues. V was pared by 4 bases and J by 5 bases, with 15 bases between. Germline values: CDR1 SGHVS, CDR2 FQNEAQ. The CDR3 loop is CASSYRGPQDEQYF. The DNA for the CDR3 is TGTGCCAGCAGCTATCGGGGCCCTCAGGACGAGCAGTACTTC.

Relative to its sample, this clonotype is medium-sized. The CDR3 region is CASSSGGWETQYF. As DNA, the CDR3 is TGTGCCAGCAGTTCAGGGGGCTGGGAGACCCAGTACTTC. The chain combines TRBV6-6 with TRBJ2-5; the match to TRBD1 covers 8 bases. Germline values: CDR1 MNHNY, CDR2 SVGAGI (reference sequence). The CDR3 consists of 13 residues. The J segment lost 5 bases and the V segment lost 4 bases, leaving 3 bases of the junction unmatched.

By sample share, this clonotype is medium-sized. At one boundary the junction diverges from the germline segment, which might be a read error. The chain's CDR3 is CASSYSTGNAGELFF. The CDR3 nucleotides are TGTGCCAGCAGTTACTCGACGGGGAACGCCGGGGAGCTGTTTTTT. The rearrangement joins TRBV6-5 to TRBJ2-2; D perhaps matches TRBD2 (5 bases). This CDR3 contains 15 residues. Germline CDR1 MNHEY, CDR2 SVGAGI.

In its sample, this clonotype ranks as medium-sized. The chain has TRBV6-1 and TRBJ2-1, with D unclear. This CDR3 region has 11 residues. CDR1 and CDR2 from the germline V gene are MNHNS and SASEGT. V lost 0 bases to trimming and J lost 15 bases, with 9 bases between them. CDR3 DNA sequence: TGTGCCAGCAGTGAAGCCCTCTGGTTGTTCTTC. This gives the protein CASSEALWLFF.

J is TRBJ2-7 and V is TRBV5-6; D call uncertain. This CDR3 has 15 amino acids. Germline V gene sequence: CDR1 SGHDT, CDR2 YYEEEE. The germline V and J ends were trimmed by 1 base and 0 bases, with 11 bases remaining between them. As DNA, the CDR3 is TGTGCCAGCAGCTTGTTTCAGACCATCTCCTACGAGCAGTACTTC. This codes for CASSLFQTISYEQYF.

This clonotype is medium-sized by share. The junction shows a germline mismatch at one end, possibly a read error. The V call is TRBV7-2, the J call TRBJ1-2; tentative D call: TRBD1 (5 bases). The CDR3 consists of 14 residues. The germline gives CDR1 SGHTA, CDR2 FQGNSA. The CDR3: CASSETRVLYGYTF. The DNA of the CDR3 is TGTGCGAGCAGCGAAACCAGGGTCCTCTATGGCTACACCTTC.

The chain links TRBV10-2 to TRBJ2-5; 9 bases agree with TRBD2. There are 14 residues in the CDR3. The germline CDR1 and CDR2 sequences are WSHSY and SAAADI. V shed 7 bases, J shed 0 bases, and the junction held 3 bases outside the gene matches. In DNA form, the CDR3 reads TGCGCCAGCAAGCCTAGCGGGGACCAAGAGACCCAGTACTTC. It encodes CASKPSGDQETQYF.

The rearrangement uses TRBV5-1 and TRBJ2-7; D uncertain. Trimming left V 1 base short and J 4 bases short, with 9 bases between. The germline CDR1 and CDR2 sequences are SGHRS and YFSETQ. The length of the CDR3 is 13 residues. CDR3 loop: CASSLSLLYEQYF. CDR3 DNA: TGCGCCAGCAGCTTGAGTCTACTTTACGAGCAGTACTTC.

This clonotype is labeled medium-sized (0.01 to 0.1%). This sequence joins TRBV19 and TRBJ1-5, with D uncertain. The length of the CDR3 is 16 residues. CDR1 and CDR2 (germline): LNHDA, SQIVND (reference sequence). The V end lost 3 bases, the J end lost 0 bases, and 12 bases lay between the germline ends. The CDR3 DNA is TGTGCCAGTAGTATGGTGACATGGGATAGCAATCAGCCCCAGCATTTT. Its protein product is CASSMVTWDSNQPQHF.

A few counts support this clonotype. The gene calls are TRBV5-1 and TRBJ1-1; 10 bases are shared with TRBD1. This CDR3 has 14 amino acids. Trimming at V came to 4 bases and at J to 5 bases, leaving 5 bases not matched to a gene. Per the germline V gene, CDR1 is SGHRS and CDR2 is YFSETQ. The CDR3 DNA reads TGCGCCAGCAGCCCCGAGGGACAGGGGACTGAAGCTTTCTTT. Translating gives CASSPEGQGTEAFF.

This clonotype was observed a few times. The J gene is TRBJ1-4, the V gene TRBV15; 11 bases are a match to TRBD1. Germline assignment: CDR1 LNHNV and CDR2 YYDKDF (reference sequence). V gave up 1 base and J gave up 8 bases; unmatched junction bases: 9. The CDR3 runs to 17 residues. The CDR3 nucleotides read TGTGCCACCAGCAGAGCCGGGACAGGGGGTTATAGCGAAAAACTGTTTTTT. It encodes CATSRAGTGGYSEKLFF.

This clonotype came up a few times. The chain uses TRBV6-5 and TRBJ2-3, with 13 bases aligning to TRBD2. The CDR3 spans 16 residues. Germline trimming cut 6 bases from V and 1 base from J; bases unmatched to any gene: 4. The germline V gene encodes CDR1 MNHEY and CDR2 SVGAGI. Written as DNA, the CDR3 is TGTGCCAGCAGCCTAGGGACTAGCGGGGGCACAGATACGCAGTATTTT. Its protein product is CASSLGTSGGTDTQYF.

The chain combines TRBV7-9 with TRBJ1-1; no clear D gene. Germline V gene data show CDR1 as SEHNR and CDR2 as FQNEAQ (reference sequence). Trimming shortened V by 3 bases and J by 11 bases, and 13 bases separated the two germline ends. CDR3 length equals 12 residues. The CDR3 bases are TGTGCCAGCAGCTTTGGGTCTGAGAAGGCTTTCTTT. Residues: CASSFGSEKAFF. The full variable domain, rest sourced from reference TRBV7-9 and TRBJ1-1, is DTGVSQNPRHKITKRGQNVTFRCDPISEHNRLYWYRQTLGQGPEFLTYFQNEAQLEKSRLLSDRFSAERPKGSFSTLEIQRTEQGDSAMYLCASSFGSEKAFFGQGTRLTVV.